This record concerns one T cell receptor (beta chain) sequence. The data originate from a study of CD8+CD57+ T cells in acquired aplastic anemia. Patients included in sequencing had previously demonstrated CD8+CD57+ cell expansion by flow cytometry. CDR1 SGHVS and CDR2 FQNEAQ come from the germline V gene. Unmatched junction bases numbered 9, after V lost 9 bases and J lost 4 bases. The length of the CDR3 is 13 residues. Genomic DNA, the template, was used for profiling of the TCR beta VDJ and CDR3. A single record per CDR3 protein comes from TCRdb applying MiXCR to the reads. The data show approximately 180,000 distinct CDR3 sequences, with roughly 65% seen just once and under 55% held by the top ten.

The sequenced sample was sorted CD4+, CD8+, or CD8+CD57+ T cells (not recorded which) from PBMCs. The chain recombines TRBV7-8 with TRBJ2-7; 7 bases align to TRBD2. The receptor was derived from a human donor with aplastic anemia. This CDR3 is CASLGEGEYEQYF. DNA of the CDR3: TGTGCCAGTTTGGGGGAGGGTGAATACGAGCAGTACTTC.